This is a list of T cell receptor beta chains from one sample in a study of blood T cells in healthy people across ages. MiXCR was run by TCRdb on the 5' RACE reads, yielding one entry per CDR3 protein. There are 1,800,000 or so distinct CDR3 sequences in the sample; about 39% occur only once, and approximately 22% lies in the top ten. Sequencing was done on a sample of blood. These receptors were collected from a human donor in good health. Both conserved end residues are part of each CDR3. The D gene is left open where the match is weak. Clone size is not always given. Where it is, it says once, few, many or a class for expanded clones.

CDR3aa	CDR3nt	v_gene	j_gene	d_gene	abundance
CASTEHADNEQFF	TGTGCCAGCACCGAACACGCGGACAATGAGCAGTTCTTC	TRBV13	TRBJ2-1	.	.
CASSFGPSEPVEQFF	TGCGCCAGCAGCTTCGGGCCCTCAGAGCCGGTTGAGCAGTTCTTC	TRBV5-1	TRBJ2-1	.	.
CASSLPGLAGGDTQYF	TGTGCCAGCAGCTTACCCGGACTAGCGGGGGGTGATACGCAGTATTTT	TRBV7-2	TRBJ2-3	TRBD2	few
CASSSGETDIQYF	TGCGCCAGCAGCTCCGGGGAAACAGACATTCAGTACTTC	TRBV5-1	TRBJ2-4	.	.
CASSWGLAGETYNEQFF	TGTGCCAGCAGCTGGGGACTAGCGGGGGAAACCTACAATGAGCAGTTCTTC	TRBV5-6	TRBJ2-1	TRBD2	.
CASSFLGQGSTFF	TGTGCCAGCAGCTTTTTGGGACAGGGGAGCACTTTCTTT	TRBV7-9	TRBJ1-1	TRBD1	.
CASSYPGRQETQDF	TGTGCCAGCAGTTATCCAGGGCGCCAAGAGACCCAGGACTTC	TRBV6-6	TRBJ2-5	.	.
CASSSGLLAGNGQFF	TGTGCCAGCAGCTCAGGACTTCTGGCGGGTAATGGGCAGTTCTTC	TRBV5-8	TRBJ2-1	.	.
CATSDAGTDGANVLTF	TGTGCCACCAGTGACGCCGGGACAGATGGGGCCAACGTCCTGACTTTC	TRBV24-1	TRBJ2-6	TRBD1	.
CSARENRRETQYF	TGCAGTGCTAGAGAGAACCGGAGGGAGACCCAGTACTTC	TRBV20-1	TRBJ2-5	.	.
CASSTTDRVAFF	TGTGCCAGCAGCACAACCGACAGGGTAGCTTTCTTT	TRBV7-2	TRBJ1-1	TRBD1	.
CASSQDSTYKQYF	TGTGCCAGCAGCCAAGATTCTACGTACAAGCAGTACTTC	TRBV4-2	TRBJ2-7	.	.
CASSLSSGGQGTSPLHF	TGCGCCAGCAGCTTGAGTTCTGGGGGACAGGGGACTTCACCCCTCCACTTT	TRBV5-1	TRBJ1-6	TRBD1	once
CAWSLGDSGANVLTF	TGTGCCTGGAGTCTCGGGGACTCTGGGGCCAACGTCCTGACTTTC	TRBV30	TRBJ2-6	.	.
CATSLSRTSGRETQYF	TGTGCCACCAGTTTATCCAGGACTAGCGGTAGGGAGACCCAGTACTTC	TRBV15	TRBJ2-5	TRBD2	.
CASSLVASGGALDTQYF	TGCGCCAGCAGCTTGGTTGCCAGCGGGGGGGCTCTAGATACGCAGTATTTT	TRBV5-1	TRBJ2-3	TRBD2	few
CASSLGTSHSYNEQFF	TGCGCCAGCAGCTTGGGGACTAGCCACTCCTACAATGAGCAGTTCTTC	TRBV5-1	TRBJ2-1	TRBD2	few
CASSETDRDLYGYTF	TGTGCCAGCAGCGAAACGGACAGGGACCTCTATGGCTACACCTTC	TRBV5-6	TRBJ1-2	TRBD1	.
CSPSEPDRIYEQYF	TGCAGCCCTTCAGAGCCGGACAGGATCTACGAGCAGTACTTC	TRBV20-1	TRBJ2-7	TRBD1	few
CATRGTEETDTQYF	TGTGCCACCAGAGGGACAGAAGAGACAGATACGCAGTATTTT	TRBV24-1	TRBJ2-3	TRBD1	.
CASSKTDRLEAAAGELFF	TGCGCCAGCAGCAAAACGGACAGGCTCGAGGCTGCCGCCGGGGAGCTGTTTTTT	TRBV4-3	TRBJ2-2	TRBD1	.
CASSYHSRPGQGTYSPLHF	TGTGCCAGCAGTTACCATTCGAGGCCGGGACAGGGGACGTATTCACCCCTCCACTTT	TRBV6-2/TRBV6-3	TRBJ1-6	TRBD1	few
CASSGPTGEQYF	TGTGCCAGCAGTGGTCCTACGGGAGAGCAGTACTTC	TRBV2	TRBJ2-7	.	.
CASKDRGSYEQYF	TGTGCCAGTAAAGACAGGGGGTCCTACGAGCAGTACTTC	TRBV28	TRBJ2-7	TRBD1	few
CASSQDGSSSYNEQFF	TGTGCCAGCAGCCAGGACGGATCGAGCTCCTACAATGAGCAGTTCTTC	TRBV6-5	TRBJ2-1	.	.
CASSSGGSSPLHF	TGTGCCAGCAGTTCAGGGGGCAGTTCACCCCTCCACTTT	TRBV6-5	TRBJ1-6	TRBD1	.
CSVEGDRGNYGYTF	TGCAGCGTTGAAGGTGACAGGGGAAACTATGGCTACACCTTC	TRBV29-1	TRBJ1-2	TRBD1	.
CASSVTGTGNNEQFF	TGCGCCAGCAGCGTGACCGGGACAGGGAACAATGAGCAGTTCTTC	TRBV5-1	TRBJ2-1	TRBD1	.
CSVKQGRETQYF	TGCAGCGTGAAACAGGGACGGGAGACCCAGTACTTC	TRBV29-1	TRBJ2-5	.	.
CASSESRAPILTDTQYF	TGTGCCAGCAGTGAGTCCAGGGCTCCTATTCTCACAGATACGCAGTATTTT	TRBV6-1	TRBJ2-3	.	.
CASSPPLSGGGEQYF	TGTGCCAGCAGCCCGCCCCTTTCCGGGGGGGGTGAGCAGTACTTC	TRBV7-8	TRBJ2-7	TRBD2	.
CASSQRDRYYGYTF	TGCGCCAGCAGCCAACGGGACAGATACTATGGCTACACCTTC	TRBV4-3	TRBJ1-2	TRBD1	.
CASSLEQGYRNTEAFF	TGTGCCAGCAGCTTGGAACAGGGGTATCGGAACACTGAAGCTTTCTTT	TRBV5-6	TRBJ1-1	TRBD1	.
CASSYYGRVNGYTF	TGTGCCAGCAGTTACTACGGCAGGGTGAACGGCTACACCTTC	TRBV6-2/TRBV6-3	TRBJ1-2	.	.
CSARGGTGGGVWDIQYF	TGCAGTGCTAGAGGGGGGACTGGCGGGGGAGTCTGGGACATTCAGTACTTC	TRBV20-1	TRBJ2-4	TRBD2	.
CSARAERGGYTF	TGCAGTGCTAGAGCCGAAAGGGGAGGCTACACCTTC	TRBV20-1	TRBJ1-2	.	.
CASSLGNHSPLHF	TGTGCCAGCAGCTTAGGGAACCACTCACCCCTCCACTTT	TRBV11-2	TRBJ1-6	.	.
CASSQDRTASSYNEQFF	TGCGCCAGCAGCCAAGATCGGACGGCCTCGTCCTACAATGAGCAGTTCTTC	TRBV4-3	TRBJ2-1	.	.
CASSLSQEGTLGYTF	TGTGCCAGCAGTTTATCCCAGGAAGGGACCCTCGGCTACACCTTC	TRBV27	TRBJ1-2	.	.
CASSLTGGGSNYGYTF	TGTGCCAGCAGTTTAACGGGGGGAGGGTCTAACTATGGCTACACCTTC	TRBV28	TRBJ1-2	.	.
CASTTGTGLFNYEQYF	TGTGCCAGTACGACCGGGACAGGGCTCTTCAACTACGAGCAGTACTTC	TRBV27	TRBJ2-7	TRBD1	.
CACRPGFGNSPLHF	TGTGCCTGTAGGCCGGGGTTTGGGAATTCACCCCTCCACTTT	TRBV30	TRBJ1-6	.	.
CSAENRGEQYF	TGCAGTGCGGAAAACAGGGGCGAGCAGTACTTC	TRBV20-1	TRBJ2-7	TRBD1	.
CATSSFGFHSGANVLTF	TGTGCCACCAGCAGTTTTGGGTTCCACTCTGGGGCCAACGTCCTGACTTTC	TRBV15	TRBJ2-6	.	few
CASQGGVRTDTQYF	TGCGCCAGCCAAGGAGGAGTTAGAACAGATACGCAGTATTTT	TRBV5-1	TRBJ2-3	.	.